This TCR beta chain was captured in a study of CD8 T cells in Susac syndrome (dated by TCRdb to between 2017 and 2020). About the full investigation: The study used repertoire sequencing to test whether antigen drove CD8+ T cell activation and differentiation in Susac syndrome. CD8+ T cell repertoire clonality was compared between 11 to 12 healthy donors, approximately 14 Susac syndrome patients and 15 multiple sclerosis patients.

Regarding this clonotype: Its antigen target is currently unknown. Per-nucleotide qualities are absent, and no much larger clonotype sits a single base away.

Peripheral blood CD8+ and CD4+ T cells from healthy donors, Susac syndrome patients and multiple sclerosis patients were profiled by high-throughput TCR beta sequencing. The healthy donors served as controls matched for age and sex. CD8+ TEMRA cells were enriched by FACS, while bulk CD8+ and CD4+ T cells were purified by magnetic negative isolation. Blood was drawn into EDTA tubes, processed within 24 hours, and PBMCs were isolated by density gradient centrifugation. PBMCs destined for TCR sequencing were cryopreserved in liquid nitrogen and later thawed in a 37 °C water bath. The sorted or isolated CD4+, CD8+ and CD8+ TEMRA cells reached a purity of at least 90%. RNA was extracted using the RNeasy kit, and roughly 0.5 to 1 microgram was reverse transcribed with random hexamers. The immunoSEQ multiplex PCR assay, which covers 54 Vbeta and 13 Jbeta segments, was used to amplify TCR beta CDR3 regions. Bias from PCR amplification was corrected by using a synthetic template baseline for primer optimization and for computational correction. The source study handled its data this way. Reads were assigned to V, D and J genes according to IMGT and analyzed in immunoSEQ Analyzer, with only productive sequences retained. Clonality was computed as one minus Shannon entropy normalized by log2 of the number of productive unique sequences. Public and private clones were assessed among the 100 most prevalent clones of each patient and control. A clone was defined as Susac-specific if it was absent from the healthy and MS cohorts, from some 1,100 published viral clones and from other ImmuneACCESS disease sequences. The raw public data were reprocessed by TCRdb itself: fastp quality trimming at Q25, MiXCR clonotype calling, in-frame beta chains only. Rows with one shared CDR3 protein collapse into an entry with the most common genes and DNA. For this entry, the V and J calls and clone size follow TCRdb and not the study's own pipeline. The sample table shows approximately 90,000 distinct CDR3 sequences, and about 93% are seen once. In total, the top ten clones hold less than 0.35% of the sample.

Broad study findings and their caveats: The number of individuals in the TCR sequencing and HLA analysis was acknowledged as relatively small.

The germline ends are 12 bases apart after V is trimmed by 3 bases and J by 6 bases. CDR1 LGHNT and CDR2 FRNRAP were looked up in the germline V gene. Inclusive of the bounding cysteine and phenylalanine, the CDR3 is 13 residues long. The kept DNA is CDR3 alone, 39 bases in frame from the first base. Rearrangement joined TRBV12-5 to TRBJ2-7; the D segment cannot be called with confidence. Sequencing was done on a sample of CD8+ T cells from PBMCs. The sequence was collected from a human donor in good health. Read as DNA, the sequence is TGTGCTAGTGGTTTCGGCTCCCAAAGCGAGCAGTACTTC. It encodes CASGFGSQSEQYF.